The 27 T cell receptor beta chains listed next were all sequenced from one sample in a study of patients and donors after allogeneic stem cell transplantation. TCRdb reanalysed the RT-PCR reads using MiXCR and keeps one entry per CDR3 protein. Of approximately 17,000 distinct CDR3 sequences listed, around 29% were seen once; the top ten hold around 35%. The specimen was blood, either unsorted or a sorted T cell fraction (not recorded which). Receptors originate from a human donor who was either an allogeneic HSCT recipient or a stem cell or donor lymphocyte infusion donor (not recorded which). It is not recorded whose cells these are; they may come from a transplant donor.

This chain uses TRBV3-2 with TRBJ1-1. TRBV3-2 is assigned pseudogene status. The CDR3 has 13 residues. As DNA, the CDR3 is TGTGCCAGCAGCAGAGGGCGGAACACTGAAGCTTTCTTT. This codes for CASSRGRNTEAFF.

At least ten counts were recorded for this clonotype. This rearrangement joins TRBV29-1 to TRBJ1-1; TRBD1 might be the D (5 bases). Deletions cut 2 bases from V and 8 bases from J, with 12 bases between. The CDR3 sequence is 12 residues long. Germline V lookup: CDR1 SQVTM, CDR2 ANQGSEA. DNA of the CDR3: TGCAGCGTTGAACCCCGGGGGACCGAAGCTTTCTTT. It is translated as CSVEPRGTEAFF.

The J gene is TRBJ1-1, the V gene TRBV7-6; 8 nucleotides line up with TRBD1. With V trimmed by 5 bases and J by 9 bases, 5 bases remained unmatched. The length of the CDR3 is 12 residues. Germline V lookup: CDR1 SGHVS, CDR2 FNYEAQ. The CDR3 region has the DNA TGTGCCAGCAGCCCCGGGACAGGAAAAGCTTTCTTT. It is translated as CASSPGTGKAFF.

This sequence joins TRBV7-9 and TRBJ1-2; D call uncertain. V dropped 1 base and J dropped 7 bases, with 19 bases sitting between them. CDR1 and CDR2 from the germline V gene are SEHNR and FQNEAQ (reference sequence). The CDR3 spans 16 residues. The CDR3 DNA reads TGTGCCAGCAGCTTAGTGACCGCTGGGCCCCTAGGTGGCTACACCTTC. Translated: CASSLVTAGPLGGYTF.

This clonotype was seen only a few times. CDR3: CAISESGRGSTEAFF. The CDR3 DNA reads TGTGCCATCAGTGAGTCGGGCAGGGGAAGCACTGAAGCTTTCTTT. The chain joins TRBV10-3 to TRBJ1-1, with D perhaps TRBD1 (6 bases). CDR3 length: 15 residues. Germline CDR1 and CDR2: ENHRY and SYGVKD. V was shortened by 0 bases and J by 4 bases, with 12 bases between the two germline ends.

This chain joins TRBV7-2 and TRBJ2-7; no definite D call. CDR3 size: 14 residues. V gave up 0 bases and J gave up 3 bases, with 9 bases separating them. Germline lookup yields CDR1 SGHTA and CDR2 FQGNSA. DNA for the CDR3: TGTGCCAGCAGCTTAGCGCCCCTGCTCTACGAGCAGTACTTC. Its translation: CASSLAPLLYEQYF. Looking up the rest from reference TRBV7-2 and TRBJ2-7 gives the full variable domain: GAGVSQSPSNKVTEKGKDVELRCDPISGHTALYWYRQSLGQGLEFLIYFQGNSAPDKSGLPSDRFSAERTGGSVSTLTIQRTQQEDSAVYLCASSLAPLLYEQYFGPGTRLTVT.

This clonotype was counted a few times. The chain uses TRBV6-5 and TRBJ2-7, with TRBD1 matching over 10 bases. V gave up 5 bases and J gave up 4 bases; unmatched junction bases: 5. CDR3 length: 14 amino acids. Germline-derived CDR1 and CDR2 are MNHEY and SVGAGI. In DNA form, the CDR3 reads TGTGCCAGCAGTGCCCGACAGGGGGCGTACGAGCAGTACTTC. Amino acid sequence: CASSARQGAYEQYF.

This clonotype came up a few times. CDR3 sequence: CASSRGNQPQHF. CDR3 DNA: TGTGCCAGCAGCAGGGGAAATCAGCCCCAGCATTTT. This chain connects TRBV4-2 to TRBJ1-5; a possible D gene is TRBD1 (5 bases). This CDR3 is 12 amino acids long. V lost 5 bases and J lost 4, with 6 bases in between. Germline CDR1 reads LGHNA; CDR2 reads YNFKEQ.

This clonotype has a single count. The J gene is TRBJ1-4, the V gene TRBV7-9; no definite D call. V dropped 1 base and J dropped 7 bases, with 13 bases sitting between them. This CDR3 comprises 15 residues. The germline gives CDR1 SEHNR, CDR2 FQNEAQ (reference sequence). The CDR3: CASSLGQLVSEKLFF. The CDR3 DNA sequence: TGTGCCAGCAGCTTAGGACAACTCGTGAGTGAAAAACTGTTTTTT.

This clonotype is labeled medium-sized (0.01 to 0.1%). The chain recombines TRBV7-9 with TRBJ1-4; 7 bases line up with TRBD1. CDR1 and CDR2 (germline): SEHNR, FQNEAQ (reference sequence). V was pared by 5 bases and J by 0 bases, with 12 bases of the junction left unmatched. The length of the CDR3 is 18 residues. The CDR3 spells CASSTRRAGGSTNEKLFF. Written as DNA, the CDR3 is TGTGCCAGCAGCACCCGTAGGGCAGGGGGTTCAACTAATGAAAAACTGTTTTTT.

This chain links TRBV5-1 with TRBJ2-7; D tentatively reads TRBD1 or TRBD2 (5 bases each). CDR1 and CDR2 (germline): SGHRS, YFSETQ. The length of the CDR3 is 15 residues. V dropped 4 bases and J dropped 1 base, with 15 bases sitting between them. The chain's CDR3 is CASSPGPARSYEQYF. The CDR3 DNA sequence: TGCGCCAGCAGCCCGGGACCAGCGCGTTCCTACGAGCAGTACTTC.

This clonotype has a handful of counts. The chain links TRBV2 to TRBJ1-1; D is uncertain. The CDR3 totals 14 residues. The ends were cut back, 1 base at V and 3 bases at J, with 9 bases in the middle. Germline lookup yields CDR1 SNHLY and CDR2 FYNNEI. CDR3 in DNA: TGTGCCAGCAGTGAAGTGGACGTGGACACTGAAGCTTTCTTT. Protein: CASSEVDVDTEAFF.

This chain uses TRBV6-1 with TRBJ1-4, with D maybe TRBD1 (5 bases). CDR3 size: 17 residues. CDR1 MNHNS and CDR2 SASEGT come from the germline V gene. V was cut by 5 bases and J by 0 bases, with 16 bases left in between. The CDR3 here is CASSPTGGSATNEKLFF. The CDR3 DNA follows: TGTGCCAGCAGTCCTACGGGGGGGTCTGCAACTAATGAAAAACTGTTTTTT.

This clonotype has just one count. The genes are TRBV29-1 and TRBJ2-1; D might be TRBD1 or TRBD2, each matching 5 bases. The germline V gene encodes CDR1 SQVTM and CDR2 ANQGSEA. The germline V and J ends were trimmed by 6 bases and 4 bases, with 7 bases remaining between them. This CDR3 region has 11 residues. CDR3 residues: CSVGRYNEQFF. As DNA, the CDR3 is TGCAGCGTGGGACGGTACAATGAGCAGTTCTTC.

The chain recombines TRBV6-2 or TRBV6-3 with TRBJ1-1; D is undetermined. Trimming removed 1 base at V and 6 bases at J, with 15 bases between. Germline values: CDR1 MNHEY, CDR2 SVGEGT. The CDR3 consists of 15 residues. CDR3 loop: CASSYYRGDLAEAFF. The CDR3 DNA reads TGTGCCAGCAGTTACTATCGTGGAGATCTAGCTGAAGCTTTCTTT.

This clonotype was detected many times. This rearrangement joins TRBV12-3 or TRBV12-4 to TRBJ1-1; D is ambiguous. The CDR3 totals 14 residues. Deletions cut 2 bases from V and 0 bases from J, with 7 bases between. The CDR3 nucleotides read TGTGCCAGCAGTTTATCCCCCATGAACACTGAAGCTTTCTTT. Protein sequence: CASSLSPMNTEAFF.

The gene calls are TRBV7-2 and TRBJ1-2; D is undetermined. The CDR3 contains 14 residues. V lost 3 bases and J 3 bases, leaving 11 bases between the germline ends. From germline, CDR1 is SGHTA and CDR2 FQGNSA. CDR3 in DNA: TGTGCCAGCAGCTTCACCTTATTTGACTATGGCTACACCTTC. Amino acids: CASSFTLFDYGYTF.

The gene calls are TRBV7-3 and TRBJ1-1; TRBD1 agrees at 7 bases. Trimming cost V 4 bases and J 2 bases; bases outside gene matches: 4. This CDR3 has 14 amino acids. CDR1 SGHTA and CDR2 FQGTGA come from the germline V gene. The CDR3 reads CASSSGTDNTEAFF. The CDR3 DNA is TGTGCCAGCAGCTCCGGGACAGATAACACTGAAGCTTTCTTT.

This clonotype has more than one count but fewer than ten. J is TRBJ1-3 and V is TRBV5-1; 7 bases are a match to TRBD1. Germline loops: CDR1 SGHRS, CDR2 YFSETQ. The V and J ends lost 3 bases and 0 bases, in that order; junction bases with no gene match: 6. This CDR3 is 16 amino acids long. DNA of the CDR3: TGCGCCAGCAGCTCCGGGACAGCACACTCTGGAAACACCATATATTTT. As protein: CASSSGTAHSGNTIYF.

This clonotype was picked up a small number of times. V and J are TRBV5-1 and TRBJ1-2, with unresolved D. V was pared by 4 bases and J by 0 bases, with 10 bases between. The CDR3 runs 14 residues. Germline V lookup: CDR1 SGHRS, CDR2 YFSETQ. CDR3 nucleotides: TGCGCCAGCAGCCCGGTTCTTGCTAACTATGGCTACACCTTC. Translating it yields CASSPVLANYGYTF.

The chain combines TRBV20-1 with TRBJ2-7; D remains ambiguous. CDR3 length equals 14 residues. V was shortened by 3 bases and J by 0 bases, with 12 bases between the two germline ends. Per the germline V gene, CDR1 is DFQATT and CDR2 is SNEGSKA (reference sequence). CDR3 amino acids: CSARGRLSSYEQYF. The DNA of the CDR3 is TGCAGTGCTAGGGGCAGGTTAAGCTCCTACGAGCAGTACTTC.

There are a few counts of this clonotype. This chain uses TRBV12-3 or TRBV12-4 with TRBJ2-1; 14 bases fit TRBD2. This CDR3 region has 13 residues. V dropped 8 bases and J dropped 9; count of bases not matched to a gene: 3. The CDR3 sequence: CASRTSGRSEQFF. Written as DNA, the CDR3 is TGTGCCAGCCGGACTAGCGGGAGGAGTGAGCAGTTCTTC.

The chain recombines TRBV7-3 with TRBJ1-2, with D perhaps TRBD1 (5 bases). From germline, CDR1 is SGHTA and CDR2 FQGTGA. Trimming shortened V by 3 bases and J by 4 bases, and 15 bases separated the two germline ends. The CDR3 is 15 residues long. This CDR3 reads CASSLAGGVLYGYTF. CDR3 bases: TGTGCCAGCAGCTTGGCGGGGGGAGTTCTCTATGGCTACACCTTC.

The chain uses TRBV29-1 and TRBJ2-7; D ambiguous. Trimming removed 4 bases from V and 3 bases from J, with 16 bases in between. CDR1 SQVTM and CDR2 ANQGSEA come from the germline V gene. CDR3 length: 14 residues. The CDR3 reads CSVVRALNGYEQYF. CDR3 sequence (DNA): TGCAGCGTTGTCCGGGCCTTGAACGGCTACGAGCAGTACTTC.

This clonotype appeared a few times. The V call is TRBV24-1, the J call TRBJ2-3; TRBD2 might be the D (5 bases). CDR3 length equals 14 residues. The germline CDR1 and CDR2 sequences are KGHDR and SFDVKD. Between the trimmed V and J ends, which lost 3 bases and 2 bases, there was a span of 8 bases. CDR3 DNA: TGTGCCACCAGTGATCACGGACTCACAGATACGCAGTATTTT. Translation gives CATSDHGLTDTQYF.

This rearrangement joins TRBV4-1 to TRBJ1-3; tentative D call: TRBD1 (5 bases). CDR1 is MGHRA and CDR2 is YSYEKL in the germline V gene. The CDR3 sequence is 17 residues long. The V gene lost 1 base and the J gene lost 0 bases, with 13 bases spanning the gap. The CDR3 spells CASSQGAWRGSGNTIYF. The CDR3 DNA is TGCGCCAGCAGCCAAGGAGCTTGGAGGGGCTCTGGAAACACCATATATTTT.

The rearrangement joins TRBV12-3 or TRBV12-4 to TRBJ2-4; possibly TRBD2 for D (6 bases). The CDR3 loop spans 14 amino acids. The V and J ends lost 5 bases and 9 bases respectively, with 17 bases between them. The CDR3 reads CASSPRLVYAIQYF. The DNA for the CDR3 is TGTGCCAGCAGTCCTCGACTAGTGTATGCCATTCAGTACTTC.